The following is a T cell receptor (beta chain) sequence with its context. This entry belongs to a study of OX40 agonist ivuxolimab in advanced cancers. Germline V lookup: CDR1 SNHLY, CDR2 FYNNEI. CDR3 length: 14 amino acids. With V trimmed by 7 bases and J by 0 bases, 6 bases remained unmatched. TCRdb's copy holds only in-frame clones and misses some; the assay was immunoSEQ multiplex PCR. Counted here are fewer than 65,000 clones, approximately 90% occurring once; the ten biggest clones make up roughly 1.1%. The TCR comes from an adult with an advanced solid tumor such as melanoma, head and neck, liver or kidney cancer. Sequenced here: CD4+ or CD8+ T cells sorted from blood, sampled in a trial of the OX40 agonist ivuxolimab. The genes are TRBV2 and TRBJ2-7; 7 bases agree with TRBD1. The CDR3 DNA reads as TGTGCCAGCAAGCAGACAGGGACCTCCTACGAGCAGTACTTC. Translation gives CASKQTGTSYEQYF.